Listed below are T cell receptor beta chains from one sample, sequenced in a study of blood T cells in healthy people across ages. TCRdb ran MiXCR on the 5' RACE reads and lists one entry per CDR3 protein. The top ten clones hold around 3% of a sample with around 800,000 distinct CDR3 sequences, more than 25% of them seen once. Another study also made use of these data, one on T cells of mothers and their children.

The specimen was blood. These receptors were collected from a boy between 10 and 17 years old in good health. CDR3s leave out the opening cysteine and the closing phenylalanine or tryptophan. Fields, in order: CDR3 length, V gene, clone size, J gene, CDR3 protein. Clone sizes are given selectively: once, few, many, or a class where the clone is expanded.

13	TRBV12-3/TRBV12-4	few	NA	ASSLARDRGDEQY
13	TRBV18	NA	NA	ASSSGRDVYYEQY
12	TRBV20-1	NA	TRBJ2-2	SARDASSGGELF
14	TRBV20-1	few	TRBJ1-4	SASGNTGGLNEKLF
14	TRBV11-2	few	TRBJ1-2	ASSSPLQGTGNGYT
13	TRBV3-1	few	TRBJ2-5	ASSQVRGFWETQY
10	TRBV21-1	NA	TRBJ2-3	ASSKWGNTQY
12	TRBV2	NA	TRBJ2-6	ASSAAAGANVLT
13	TRBV20-1	NA	TRBJ2-7	SARDWGEPTYEQY
13	TRBV5-1	few	TRBJ2-1	ASSLNGHSTNEQF
11	TRBV12-3/TRBV12-4	NA	TRBJ2-1	ASRYLGGDPQF
11	TRBV30	few	TRBJ1-4	ASTRDREEKLF
13	TRBV6-1	NA	TRBJ2-2	ASARQGANTGELF
12	TRBV12-3/TRBV12-4	NA	TRBJ2-2	TSSLAGNTGELF
14	TRBV7-3	few	NA	ASSLTSGGAVDEQF
13	TRBV6-1	few	TRBJ1-2	ASSDYPGQEFSYT
14	TRBV24-1	few	TRBJ2-1	ATSDPRTGSYNEQF
12	TRBV12-5	NA	TRBJ2-7	ASGLDSDSYEQY
15	TRBV28	NA	TRBJ1-3	ASSLLYRDSSGNTIY
11	TRBV6-6	NA	TRBJ2-1	ASRESIYNEQF
10	TRBV29-1	NA	TRBJ2-5	SVESFRETQY
13	TRBV20-1	few	NA	SAREGGTGYYQQY
13	TRBV5-1	few	TRBJ1-2	ASSLDLGTNYGYT
15	TRBV3-1	NA	TRBJ2-3	ASSQDSRLAGPDTQY
11	TRBV20-1	NA	TRBJ2-1	SASRLLRAEQF
13	TRBV7-8	few	TRBJ2-1	ASSLGGTSYNEQF
14	TRBV7-2	few	TRBJ2-7	ASSLGRQRGSYEQY
14	TRBV10-3	few	TRBJ2-1	AISESHTGLDGEQF
13	TRBV24-1	once	TRBJ2-1	ATSDLRGAGDEQF
13	TRBV2	few	TRBJ2-6	ASSARRPGANVLT
12	TRBV5-1	few	TRBJ1-2	ASSLVIGHYGYT
13	TRBV20-1	few	TRBJ2-7	SARVPASGSYEQY
11	TRBV7-9	few	TRBJ1-2	ASSLGPGSGYT
13	TRBV20-1	NA	TRBJ2-3	SAGFGGGNTDTQY
10	TRBV29-1	few	TRBJ2-5	SVTGSSGTQY
13	TRBV14	NA	NA	ASSLGGQGFNEQF
12	TRBV27	NA	TRBJ1-4	ASSFVGEGEKLF
14	TRBV5-6	NA	TRBJ1-5	ASRAGTGHSNQPQH
13	TRBV7-2	few	TRBJ1-5	ASSAWGASNQPQH
12	TRBV5-1	few	TRBJ2-5	ASSLENRMETQY
13	TRBV6-1	few	TRBJ1-2	ASSSTGAGGYGYT
14	TRBV9	few	NA	ASSPGQGINTYEQY
12	TRBV12-3/TRBV12-4	few	TRBJ1-5	ASTPTGGNQPQH
15	TRBV6-2/TRBV6-3	NA	TRBJ2-7	ASSYADPGQASYEQY
13	TRBV27	NA	TRBJ2-4	ASSFADRVWDIQY
11	TRBV12-3/TRBV12-4	NA	TRBJ2-7	ASNEDIASEQY